The 24 T cell receptor beta chains below were found in one sample sequenced in a study of T cell repertoires in cytomegalovirus infection. These receptors are not linked to any known antigen. TCRdb itself ran the reads through MiXCR, one entry per CDR3 protein. The sample has about 900,000 distinct CDR3 sequences, roughly 30% seen once. Sequences were derived from cultured CD8+ T cells from PBMCs, sampled from culture after CMV antigen stimulation. The receptors originated from a human donor in good health (CMV status not recorded). Some clones in this sample may be carry-over from other donors' samples.

This rearrangement joins TRBV27 to TRBJ2-7, with TRBD2 matching over 10 bases. The CDR3 spans 14 residues. Unmatched junction bases numbered 4, after V lost 5 bases and J lost 3 bases. From germline, CDR1 is MNHEY and CDR2 SMNVEV (reference sequence). DNA for the CDR3: TGTGCCAGCAGTCCTCTAGCGGGAGACTACGAGCAGTACGTC. Its translation: CASSPLAGDYEQYV.

This rearrangement joins TRBV7-8 to TRBJ2-7; TRBD2 matches at 8 bases. The J segment lost 6 bases and the V segment lost 8 bases, leaving 15 bases of the junction unmatched. Germline V gene sequence: CDR1 SGHVS, CDR2 FQNEAQ. The CDR3 contains 15 residues. CDR3 nucleotides: TGTGCCAGCCGCCTCATCGCCGCGGGGGGAGGCGAGCAGTACTTC. Translating gives CASRLIAAGGGEQYF.

This clonotype was counted at least ten times. The gene calls are TRBV7-9 and TRBJ2-5; TRBD1 agrees at 9 bases. The V gene's germline CDR1 is SEHNR and CDR2 FQNEAQ (reference sequence). The junction had 4 bases not matched to a gene; V was cut back by 6 bases and J by 5 bases. This CDR3 comprises 13 residues. The CDR3 here is CASRPTGGETQYF. The CDR3 DNA reads TGTGCCAGCAGACCGACAGGGGGGGAGACCCAGTACTTC.

This clonotype was seen only a few times. V is TRBV27 and J is TRBJ1-4; D gene ambiguous. Trimming removed 5 bases at V and 8 bases at J, with 9 bases between. From germline, CDR1 is MNHEY and CDR2 SMNVEV (reference sequence). This CDR3 is 12 amino acids long. The CDR3 DNA follows: TGTGCCAGCAGTCGTAATGCGGAAAAACTGTTTTTT. Its protein product is CASSRNAEKLFF.

Of note for this clonotype: This may be a read error: a much more frequent sequence differs by one nucleotide. The chain couples TRBV7-2 to TRBJ1-5; 7 bases map to TRBD1. The CDR3 is 14 amino acids. Germline CDR1 reads SGHTA; CDR2 reads FQGNSA. The CDR3 bases are TGTGTCAGCAAGGGGGCCGGTGGCAATCAGCCCCAGCATTTT. It codes for CVSKGAGGNQPQHF. Full variable domain (remainder filled in from reference TRBV7-2 and TRBJ1-5): GAGVSQSPSNKVTEKGKDVELRCDPISGHTALYWYRQSLGQGLEFLIYFQGNSAPDKSGLPSDRFSAERTGGSVSTLTIQRTQQEDSAVYLCVSKGAGGNQPQHFGDGTRLSIL.

This clonotype was counted at least ten times. The chain uses TRBV5-6 and TRBJ2-7, with D perhaps matching TRBD1 (6 bases). Trimming removed 3 bases from V and 1 base from J, with 17 bases in between. Germline values: CDR1 SGHDT, CDR2 YYEEEE. The CDR3 spans 16 residues. In DNA, the CDR3 is TGTGCCAGCAGCTCCTTCCAGGGGTCCCAATCCTACGAGCAGTACTTC. This encodes CASSSFQGSQSYEQYF.

The chain recombines TRBV6-1 with TRBJ2-3; D is perhaps TRBD2 (5 bases). Between the trimmed V and J ends, which lost 3 bases and 0 bases, there was a span of 16 bases. From germline, CDR1 is MNHNS and CDR2 SASEGT. The CDR3 is made up of 17 amino acids. CDR3 nucleotides: TGTGCCAGCAGTGAGTGGACTGGGCTTATTAGCACAGATACGCAGTATTTT. It codes for CASSEWTGLISTDTQYF.

The chain is built from TRBV6-1 and TRBJ2-2; the D gene could be TRBD1 or TRBD2 (7 bases each). Trimming stripped 7 bases from V and 5 bases from J, with 11 bases between. Germline V CDR1 and CDR2: MNHNS, SASEGT. The CDR3 length is 13 residues. The CDR3 bases are TGTGCCAGCACCCAGGGGGGGACCGGGGAGCTGTTTTTT. Translating it yields CASTQGGTGELFF.

This chain uses TRBV6-6 with TRBJ1-1; D call uncertain. Trimming removed 5 bases at V and 5 bases at J, with 18 bases between. The CDR3 length is 15 residues. Germline assignment: CDR1 MNHNY and CDR2 SVGAGI (reference sequence). The CDR3 DNA reads TGTGCCAGCAGTCCTCGGGCGGGAATAGGGACTGAAGCTTTCTTT. Translating gives CASSPRAGIGTEAFF.

The chain is built from TRBV4-3 and TRBJ1-4; 9 nucleotides match TRBD1. The ends lost 4 bases at V and 5 bases at J; junction bases unmatched: 14. The CDR3 extends over 18 amino acids. Germline CDR1 is LGHNA and CDR2 is YSLEER. The CDR3: CASSLRDRVLGVNEKLFF. DNA of the CDR3: TGCGCCAGCAGCCTCCGGGACAGGGTTCTTGGGGTAAATGAAAAACTGTTTTTT.

The V call is TRBV27, the J call TRBJ1-6; D gene unclear. This CDR3 is 12 amino acids long. V lost 5 bases and J 14 bases, leaving 13 bases between the germline ends. The germline V gene encodes CDR1 MNHEY and CDR2 SMNVEV (reference sequence). The CDR3: CASSTNSRSLHF. Here the CDR3 DNA reads TGTGCCAGCAGTACAAATTCGAGGTCCCTCCACTTT.

In this sample, this clonotype turned up a few times. The V and J genes are TRBV19 and TRBJ1-1; possibly TRBD1 for D (6 bases). The CDR3 sequence is 15 residues long. Germline lookup yields CDR1 LNHDA and CDR2 SQIVND (reference sequence). Trimming left V 5 bases short and J 6 bases short, with 19 bases between. DNA of the CDR3: TGTGCCAGTAGTTCTTCGGGACACCCGGACGCTGAAGCTTTCTTT. Its protein is CASSSSGHPDAEAFF. The whole variable domain, filled in from reference TRBV19 and TRBJ1-1, reads DGGITQSPKYLFRKEGQNVTLSCEQNLNHDAMYWYRQDPGQGLRLIYYSQIVNDFQKGDIAEGYSVSREKKESFPLTVTSAQKNPTAFYLCASSSSGHPDAEAFFGQGTRLTVV.

The V call is TRBV27, the J call TRBJ2-6; tentative D call: TRBD1 (6 bases). Trimming took off 3 bases at V and 2 bases at J, with 14 bases between the two ends. The CDR3 has 17 amino acids. Germline V gene lookup returns CDR1 MNHEY and CDR2 SMNVEV (reference sequence). The DNA of the CDR3 is TGTGCCAGCAGTTTTCAGGGGTCCGAGACTGGGGCCAACGTCCTGACTTTC. It specifies CASSFQGSETGANVLTF.

This clonotype has just a few counts. The chain combines TRBV6-6 with TRBJ1-1; no reliable D call. This CDR3 is built from 13 residues. CDR1 MNHNY and CDR2 SVGAGI come from the germline V gene (reference sequence). Trimming left V 10 bases short and J 1 base short, with 13 bases between. Here the CDR3 reads CATSFKANTEAFF. The CDR3 bases are TGTGCCACTAGTTTCAAGGCGAACACTGAAGCTTTCTTT.

The CDR3, as DNA: TGTGCCAGCAGTTACTCGACGGCGGGACTCGCTGAAGCTTTCTTT. Translated: CASSYSTAGLAEAFF. V gene TRBV6-5 combines with J gene TRBJ1-1; maybe TRBD1 (5 bases). Trimming took 0 bases from V and 6 from J, leaving 14 bases between them. Germline V gene data show CDR1 as MNHEY and CDR2 as SVGAGI. The CDR3 has 15 residues.

This clonotype was observed a handful of times. The chain has TRBV6-2 or TRBV6-3 and TRBJ2-7; D ambiguous. Germline V gene lookup returns CDR1 MNHEY and CDR2 SVGEGT. This CDR3 comprises 12 residues. Trimming stripped 5 bases from V and 3 bases from J, with 8 bases between. CDR3 loop: CASSEVSYEQYV. The CDR3 bases are TGTGCCAGCAGTGAAGTGAGCTACGAGCAGTACGTC.

This clonotype was observed a handful of times. The chain links TRBV7-3 to TRBJ2-1; no clear D. The germline V and J ends were trimmed by 6 bases and 7 bases, with 7 bases remaining between them. CDR1 and CDR2 (germline): SGHTA, FQGTGA. The CDR3 is 11 residues long. CDR3 residues: CASRKANEQFF. Written as DNA, the CDR3 is TGTGCCAGCAGAAAGGCGAATGAGCAGTTCTTC.

This clonotype was recorded a few times. The chain recombines TRBV27 with TRBJ2-1; maybe TRBD2 (7 bases). Germline assignment: CDR1 MNHEY and CDR2 SMNVEV (reference sequence). The CDR3 totals 13 residues. V shed 3 bases and J shed 9 bases, with 12 bases lying between them. The CDR3 DNA sequence: TGTGCCAGCAGTTTGGGGGGGGGCAGTGAGCAGTTCTTC. This sequence encodes CASSLGGGSEQFF.

This clonotype was detected many times. V usage is TRBV7-9 and J usage is TRBJ2-3; D is unclear. The CDR3 covers 15 residues. Germline V gives CDR1 SEHNR, CDR2 FQNEAQ (reference sequence). V was cut by 3 bases and J by 0 bases, with 10 bases left in between. In DNA form, the CDR3 reads TGTGCCAGCAGCTTGACATCAGCTAGCACAGATACGCAGTATTTT. As protein: CASSLTSASTDTQYF.

The table lists this clonotype with a few counts. CDR3 residues: CSAGTPPRKQYV. The DNA for the CDR3 is TGCAGTGCTGGGACACCTCCCCGTAAGCAGTACGTC. This rearrangement joins TRBV20-1 to TRBJ2-7; a weak D match, TRBD1 (6 bases). Trimming shortened V by 5 bases and J by 8 bases, and 16 bases separated the two germline ends. Germline V CDR1 and CDR2: DFQATT, SNEGSKA (reference sequence). The CDR3 totals 12 residues.

CDR3 sequence (DNA): TGTGCCAGCAGCCCATTACAGGGAAGGCAGTCTGAAGCTTTCTTT. This gives the protein CASSPLQGRQSEAFF. The chain joins TRBV7-9 to TRBJ1-1; D perhaps matches TRBD1 (6 bases). Germline loops: CDR1 SEHNR, CDR2 FQNEAQ (reference sequence). The CDR3 has 15 amino acids. The V gene lost 5 bases and the J gene lost 6 bases, with 19 bases spanning the gap.

The chain has TRBV7-8 and TRBJ1-5, with D tentatively TRBD1 (5 bases). V gave up 7 bases and J gave up 1 base, with 14 bases separating them. This CDR3 has 15 residues. The V gene's germline CDR1 is SGHVS and CDR2 FQNEAQ. In DNA form, the CDR3 reads TGTGCCAGCACCTCACAACGGGGGAGCAATCAGCCCCAGCATTTT. It encodes CASTSQRGSNQPQHF. The full variable domain, completed using reference TRBV7-8 and TRBJ1-5, is GAGVSQSPRYKVAKRGQDVALRCDPISGHVSLFWYQQALGQGPEFLTYFQNEAQLDKSGLPSDRFFAERPEGSVSTLKIQRTQQEDSAVYLCASTSQRGSNQPQHFGDGTRLSIL.

This clonotype was found many times. This chain links TRBV10-3 with TRBJ2-7; D remains unclear. Germline V gene data show CDR1 as ENHRY and CDR2 as SYGVKD. V was trimmed by 3 bases and J by 3 bases, leaving 3 bases between them. The CDR3 is 11 amino acids. The CDR3 DNA reads TGTGCCATCAGTGACCGCTACGAGCAGTACTTC. It specifies CAISDRYEQYF.

The chain couples TRBV27 to TRBJ2-1, with TRBD2 matching 9 bases. V was pared by 6 bases and J by 6 bases, with 9 bases of the junction left unmatched. Germline-derived CDR1 and CDR2 are MNHEY and SMNVEV (reference sequence). CDR3 length: 15 amino acids. The CDR3 sequence is CASSGRGGRGNEQFF. CDR3 nucleotide sequence: TGTGCCAGCAGCGGGCGGGGGGGCAGAGGCAATGAGCAGTTCTTC.